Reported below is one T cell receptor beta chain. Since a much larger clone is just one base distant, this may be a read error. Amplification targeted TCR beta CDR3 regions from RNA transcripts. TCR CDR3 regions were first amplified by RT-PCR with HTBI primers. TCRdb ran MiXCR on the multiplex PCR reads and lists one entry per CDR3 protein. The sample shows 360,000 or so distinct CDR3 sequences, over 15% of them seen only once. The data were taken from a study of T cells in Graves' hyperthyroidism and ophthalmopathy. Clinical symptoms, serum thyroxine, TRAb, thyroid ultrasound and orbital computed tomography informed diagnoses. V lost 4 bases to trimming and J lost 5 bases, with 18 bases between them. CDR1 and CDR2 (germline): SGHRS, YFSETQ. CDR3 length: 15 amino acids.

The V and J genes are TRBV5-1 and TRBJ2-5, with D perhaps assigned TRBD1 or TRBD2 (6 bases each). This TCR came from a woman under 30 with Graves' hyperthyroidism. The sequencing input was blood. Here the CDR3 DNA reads TGCGCCAGCAGCACCGACCGGAGGGGGACGGAGACCCAGTACTTC. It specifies CASSTDRRGTETQYF.